The subject of this entry is one TCR beta chain. These data belong to a study of naive and memory T cell subsets. TCR cDNA received a 3' ligated oligonucleotide that carried a UMI. Four PCR rounds used nested alpha and beta constant region primers plus the SP2 primer. TCRdb independently ran MiXCR on the 5' RACE reads; one entry per CDR3 protein. The sample yields 55,000 to 70,000 distinct CDR3 sequences, around 7.7% seen once. CDR3 size: 13 residues. Trimming left V 0 bases short and J 4 bases short, with 9 bases between. The germline CDR1 and CDR2 sequences are GTSNPN and SVGIG (reference sequence). The rearrangement uses TRBV30 and TRBJ1-2; D not certain. The clonotype comes from a male donor in good health. This CDR3 is CAWSVERSYGYTF. CDR3 nucleotides: TGTGCCTGGAGTGTGGAACGGAGCTATGGCTACACCTTC.